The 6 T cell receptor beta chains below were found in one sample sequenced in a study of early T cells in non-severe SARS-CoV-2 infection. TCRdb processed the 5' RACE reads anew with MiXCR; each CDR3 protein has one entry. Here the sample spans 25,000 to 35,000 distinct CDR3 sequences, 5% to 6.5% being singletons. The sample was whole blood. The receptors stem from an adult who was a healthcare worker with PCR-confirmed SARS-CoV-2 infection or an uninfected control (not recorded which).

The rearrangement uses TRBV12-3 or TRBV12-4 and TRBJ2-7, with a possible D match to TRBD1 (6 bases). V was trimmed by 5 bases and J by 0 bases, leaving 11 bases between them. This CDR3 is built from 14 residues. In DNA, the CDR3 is TGTGCCAGCAGTACAGGGCCCTACTCCTACGAGCAGTACTTC. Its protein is CASSTGPYSYEQYF.

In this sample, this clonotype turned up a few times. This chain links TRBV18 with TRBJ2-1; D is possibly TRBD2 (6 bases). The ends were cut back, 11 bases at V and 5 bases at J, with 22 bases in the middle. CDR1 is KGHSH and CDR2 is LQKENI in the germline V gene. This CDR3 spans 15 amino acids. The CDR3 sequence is CAGGIGLHENNEQFF. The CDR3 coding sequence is TGTGCCGGGGGGATCGGACTCCATGAGAACAATGAGCAGTTCTTC. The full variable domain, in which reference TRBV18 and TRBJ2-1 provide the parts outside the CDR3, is NAGVMQNPRHLVRRRGQEARLRCSPMKGHSHVYWYRQLPEEGLKFMVYLQKENIIDESGMPKERFSAEFPKEGPSILRIQQVVRGDSAAYFCAGGIGLHENNEQFFGPGTRLTVL.

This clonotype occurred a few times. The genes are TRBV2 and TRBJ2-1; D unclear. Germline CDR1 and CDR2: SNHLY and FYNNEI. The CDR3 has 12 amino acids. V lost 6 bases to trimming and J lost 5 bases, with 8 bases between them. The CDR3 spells CASRSYDNEQFF. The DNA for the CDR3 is TGTGCCAGCAGGAGCTACGACAATGAGCAGTTCTTC.

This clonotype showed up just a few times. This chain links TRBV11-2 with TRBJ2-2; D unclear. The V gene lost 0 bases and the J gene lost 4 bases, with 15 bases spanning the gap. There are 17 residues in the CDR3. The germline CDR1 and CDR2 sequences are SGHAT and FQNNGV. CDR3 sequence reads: CASSLDRLARSTGELFF. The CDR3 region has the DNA TGTGCCAGCAGCTTAGATCGCTTGGCAAGGAGCACCGGGGAGCTGTTTTTT.

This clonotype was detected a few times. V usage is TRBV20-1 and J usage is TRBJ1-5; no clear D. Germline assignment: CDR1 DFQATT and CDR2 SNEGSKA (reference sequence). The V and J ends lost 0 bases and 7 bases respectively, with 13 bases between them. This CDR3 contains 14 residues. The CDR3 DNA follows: TGCAGTGCTAGAGATCAAGGAGGAATACAGCCCCAGCATTTT. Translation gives CSARDQGGIQPQHF.

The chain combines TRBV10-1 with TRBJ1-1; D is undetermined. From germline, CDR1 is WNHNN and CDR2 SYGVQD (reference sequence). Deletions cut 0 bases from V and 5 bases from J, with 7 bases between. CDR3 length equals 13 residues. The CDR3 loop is CASSESQKTEAFF. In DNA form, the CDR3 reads TGCGCCAGCAGTGAGTCGCAAAAGACTGAAGCTTTCTTT.